The present TCR beta chain was sequenced within a study of blood T cell repertoires in COVID-19. Looking at the study overall: There were acute and convalescent COVID-19 samples, and they came from the United States, Italy and Spain. PBMCs, B-cell-depleted T cells, or T cells provided the cDNA or gDNA that made up the material.

In germline, CDR1 is SEHNR, CDR2 FQNEAQ (reference sequence). The CDR3 sequence is 13 residues long. The V and J ends lost 4 bases and 5 bases respectively, with 12 bases between them. Using immunoSEQ multiplex PCR, the repertoire was profiled, and TCRdb retains in-frame clones only, with some absent. The sample lists about 160,000 clones; around four fifths were seen once. Donors were grouped by their self-reported clinical history. The sample consisted of PBMCs or T cells enriched from blood (not recorded which). The V call is TRBV7-9, the J call TRBJ2-7, with D perhaps matching TRBD1 (6 bases). The TCR originated in a woman aged 50 to 60 who had recovered from COVID-19. The CDR3 protein is CASSSTGRNEQYF. In nucleotides, the CDR3 is TGTGCCAGCAGCTCTACAGGGCGAAACGAGCAGTACTTC.